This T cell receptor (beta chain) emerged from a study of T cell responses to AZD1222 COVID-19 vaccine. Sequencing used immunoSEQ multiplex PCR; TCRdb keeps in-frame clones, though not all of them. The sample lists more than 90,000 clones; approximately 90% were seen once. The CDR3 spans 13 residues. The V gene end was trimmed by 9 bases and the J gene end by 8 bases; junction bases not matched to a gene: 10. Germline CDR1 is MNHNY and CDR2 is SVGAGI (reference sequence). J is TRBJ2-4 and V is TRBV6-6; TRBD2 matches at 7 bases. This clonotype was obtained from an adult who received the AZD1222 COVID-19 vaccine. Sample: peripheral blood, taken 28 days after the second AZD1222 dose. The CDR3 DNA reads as TGTGCCAGTTCCAGACTAGCTGTTGACATTCAGTACTTC. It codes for CASSRLAVDIQYF.